The clone carrying this T cell receptor beta chain has a handful of counts. These data come from a study of regulatory T cells in long-lasting Graves disease. The TCR beta library used iRepertoire HTBI primers with Arm-PCR amplification of CDR3. TCRdb reprocessed the multiplex PCR reads via MiXCR and lists one record per CDR3 protein. The sample has 410,000 or so distinct CDR3 sequences; 15% are singletons. As for time point: newly diagnosed GD, antithyroid drugs for less than 3 months. The TCR library used RNA extracted from PBMCs. Patients were enrolled at an endocrinology department in Xi'an, China. There are 15 residues in the CDR3. The germline V gene encodes CDR1 LNHNV and CDR2 YYDKDF (reference sequence). V lost 5 bases, J lost 0 bases, and 4 bases stayed unmatched. The data were also submitted as part of a second study, on T cells in Graves' hyperthyroidism and ophthalmopathy.

Sequenced material: peripheral blood mononuclear cells (PBMCs), taken at new diagnosis, from a patient treated with antithyroid drugs. J is TRBJ2-3 and V is TRBV15, with 8 positions matching TRBD1. This receptor was taken from a woman in her twenties or thirties with Graves disease. Here the CDR3 DNA reads TGTGCCACCAGCCGACAGGGGACGAGCACAGATACGCAGTATTTT. Its translation is CATSRQGTSTDTQYF.